One and the same sample provided the 22 T cell receptor beta chains below, sequenced in a study of naive and memory T cell subsets. A UMI-containing oligonucleotide was joined by 3' ligation to the TCR cDNA template. Amplification of ligated cDNA took four PCR rounds with SP2 and nested alpha and beta constant primers. MiXCR was run by TCRdb on the UMI-ligation and nested PCR reads, yielding one entry per CDR3 protein. Of more than 20,000 distinct CDR3 sequences in the sample, around 5% were seen once. Material for sequencing was blood. These receptor sequences come from an adult in good health.

The table lists this clonotype with many counts. The J gene is TRBJ1-1, the V gene TRBV7-2; unclear D gene. Germline V lookup: CDR1 SGHTA, CDR2 FQGNSA. V dropped 3 bases and J dropped 0 bases, with 5 bases sitting between them. The CDR3 extends over 13 amino acids. CDR3 DNA sequence: TGTGCCAGCAGCTTGCGGATGAACACTGAAGCTTTCTTT. It is translated as CASSLRMNTEAFF.

This clonotype was observed many times. This chain connects TRBV4-3 to TRBJ1-6; TRBD1 is a possible D gene (5 bases). Trimming took off 2 bases at V and 10 bases at J, with 12 bases between the two ends. Germline loops: CDR1 LGHNA, CDR2 YSLEER. CDR3 size: 14 residues. The CDR3 region has the DNA TGCGCCAGCAGCCAATGGCAGGGTCGATCACCCCTCCACTTT. As protein: CASSQWQGRSPLHF.

This clonotype was recorded a few times. This chain links TRBV9 with TRBJ1-1, with D possibly matching TRBD1 (5 bases). Trimming removed 2 bases at V and 2 bases at J, with 10 bases between. The CDR3 runs 14 residues. The germline gives CDR1 SGDLS, CDR2 YYNGEE. CDR3 sequence reads: CASSVLDRNTEAFF. As DNA, the CDR3 is TGTGCCAGCAGCGTCCTCGACAGAAACACTGAAGCTTTCTTT.

At least ten counts were recorded for this clonotype. The rearrangement links TRBV6-5 to TRBJ2-7, with 7 bases fitting TRBD1. This CDR3 is 16 amino acids long. V trimming: 2 bases; J trimming: 4 bases; junction bases outside the gene matches: 11. Per the germline V gene, CDR1 is MNHEY and CDR2 is SVGAGI. The CDR3 DNA reads as TGTGCCAGCAGTTACAAGACAGGGTCCGCATATTACGAGCAGTACTTC. This translates into CASSYKTGSAYYEQYF.

V gene TRBV7-9 combines with J gene TRBJ1-1; D is uncertain. Trimming pared 1 base from V and 0 bases from J, leaving 15 bases between. Germline CDR1 is SEHNR and CDR2 is FQNEAQ (reference sequence). CDR3 length: 17 residues. CDR3 residues: CASSLEGWAPLNTEAFF. The CDR3 coding sequence is TGTGCCAGCAGCTTAGAAGGGTGGGCCCCCCTGAACACTGAAGCTTTCTTT.

Points on this clonotype: This may be a read error: a much more frequent sequence differs by one nucleotide. The genes are TRBV28 and TRBJ2-6; no definite D call. The CDR3 is made up of 14 amino acids. CDR1 MDHEN and CDR2 SYDVKM come from the germline V gene. V lost 6 bases and J 0 bases, leaving 6 bases between the germline ends. This CDR3 is CASRYGSGANVLTF. CDR3 coding DNA: TGTGCCAGCAGATACGGCTCTGGGGCCAACGTCCTGACTTTC.

Of note for this clonotype: Possible read error: a much larger clone is one base away. The chain couples TRBV14 to TRBJ2-3; maybe TRBD2 (5 bases). The germline gives CDR1 SGHDN, CDR2 FVKESK. The CDR3 length is 13 residues. Trimming shortened V by 4 bases and J by 6 bases, and 11 bases separated the two germline ends. CDR3 region: CASSRQRSDTQYF. The DNA for the CDR3 is TGTGCCAGCAGCCGCCAGCGGTCGGATACGCAGTATTTT.

This clonotype was detected many times. This chain joins TRBV12-3 or TRBV12-4 and TRBJ2-5, with unresolved D. CDR3 length equals 14 residues. Deletions cut 6 bases from V and 5 bases from J, with 16 bases between. The CDR3 region is CASSPQEKWETQYF. The CDR3 bases are TGTGCCAGCAGCCCACAAGAAAAGTGGGAGACCCAGTACTTC.

This clonotype was counted at least ten times. The chain joins TRBV29-1 to TRBJ2-1; the D gene is possibly TRBD2 (5 bases). CDR1 and CDR2 from the germline V gene are SQVTM and ANQGSEA. With 5 bases removed from V and 3 bases from J, the gap between germline ends came to 17 bases. The CDR3 totals 15 residues. This CDR3 reads CSVTSLPILYNEQFF. CDR3 nucleotides: TGCAGCGTTACTAGTCTCCCGATCCTCTACAATGAGCAGTTCTTC.

There are many counts of this clonotype. The chain carries TRBV28 and TRBJ1-1; 9 bases are shared with TRBD1. Germline values: CDR1 MDHEN, CDR2 SYDVKM. Trimming removed 6 bases from V and 6 bases from J; junction bases left unmatched: 11. The CDR3 totals 15 residues. The CDR3 DNA reads as TGTGCCAGCAGACTAACAGGGGGCGGGAGGGCTGAAGCTTTCTTT. Protein: CASRLTGGGRAEAFF.

This clonotype has more than one count but fewer than ten. The V gene is TRBV18, the J gene TRBJ2-5, with D uncertain. The CDR3 sequence is 14 residues long. Germline assignment: CDR1 KGHSH and CDR2 LQKENI. V lost 0 bases and J 5 bases, leaving 10 bases between the germline ends. The CDR3 nucleotides read TGTGCCAGCTCACCACCCATGGATCGCGAGACCCAGTACTTC. This encodes CASSPPMDRETQYF.

This clonotype was counted at least ten times. The chain joins TRBV29-1 to TRBJ1-1; D is uncertain. Per the germline V gene, CDR1 is SQVTM and CDR2 is ANQGSEA. This CDR3 has 13 residues. V lost 3 bases and J lost 0, with 8 bases in between. The CDR3, as DNA: TGCAGCGTTGAGATTTCATTGAACACTGAAGCTTTCTTT. This encodes CSVEISLNTEAFF.

This clonotype was detected only a few times. This chain links TRBV19 with TRBJ2-1; D not resolved. This CDR3 contains 15 residues. Deletions cut 0 bases from V and 12 bases from J, with 18 bases between. The germline CDR1 and CDR2 sequences are LNHDA and SQIVND (reference sequence). The CDR3 spells CASSIDLGSSVGQFF. For the CDR3, the DNA is TGTGCCAGTAGTATAGATCTAGGTAGTTCAGTGGGGCAGTTCTTC. Supplemented by reference TRBV19 and TRBJ2-1, the full variable domain reads DGGITQSPKYLFRKEGQNVTLSCEQNLNHDAMYWYRQDPGQGLRLIYYSQIVNDFQKGDIAEGYSVSREKKESFPLTVTSAQKNPTAFYLCASSIDLGSSVGQFFGPGTRLTVL.

This clonotype was counted many times. V usage is TRBV6-5 and J usage is TRBJ2-1, with D possibly being TRBD2 (6 bases). V shed 5 bases and J shed 0 bases, with 17 bases lying between them. Per the germline V gene, CDR1 is MNHEY and CDR2 is SVGAGI. CDR3 length equals 17 residues. CDR3 bases: TGTGCCAGCAGTCGTTTTTCAGGAGGGTTCTCCTACAATGAGCAGTTCTTC. Translating it yields CASSRFSGGFSYNEQFF.

This clonotype was seen a handful of times. The chain has TRBV6-5 and TRBJ2-5; TRBD1 agrees at 10 bases. Germline loops: CDR1 MNHEY, CDR2 SVGAGI. CDR3 length equals 15 residues. V gave up 5 bases and J gave up 5 bases; unmatched junction bases: 8. Here the CDR3 reads CASSGDRGPRETQYF. For the CDR3, the DNA is TGTGCCAGCAGTGGAGACAGGGGGCCGCGGGAGACCCAGTACTTC.

This clonotype occurred many times. This chain uses TRBV20-1 with TRBJ2-5; TRBD2 aligns across 7 bases. The CDR3 is 15 residues long. CDR1 and CDR2 from the germline V gene are DFQATT and SNEGSKA (reference sequence). V lost 2 bases and J lost 5; bases outside the gene matches: 11. The CDR3 region is CSARSRREGMETQYF. CDR3 sequence (DNA): TGCAGTGCTAGAAGTAGGAGGGAGGGCATGGAGACCCAGTACTTC.

This clonotype showed up many times. CDR3 nucleotides: TGCGCCAGCAGCTTGAGCCGAAGTAAGGATGAGCAGTTCTTC. This encodes CASSLSRSKDEQFF. V usage is TRBV5-1 and J usage is TRBJ2-1; D unresolved. Trimming shortened V by 1 base and J by 8 bases, and 13 bases separated the two germline ends. In germline, CDR1 is SGHRS, CDR2 YFSETQ. The CDR3 length is 14 residues.

Ten or more counts support this clonotype. The chain uses TRBV30 and TRBJ1-4; D is possibly TRBD1 (6 bases). Per the germline V gene, CDR1 is GTSNPN and CDR2 is SVGIG (reference sequence). V lost 5 bases to trimming and J lost 4 bases, with 17 bases between them. The CDR3 extends over 15 amino acids. Written as DNA, the CDR3 is TGTGCCTGGGGAGCCACGGGACACCTTAATGAAAAACTGTTTTTT. Translated: CAWGATGHLNEKLFF.

This clonotype came up many times. The chain uses TRBV7-3 and TRBJ2-2; 10 bases are shared with TRBD2. The CDR3 runs to 15 residues. Germline V gene data show CDR1 as SGHTA and CDR2 as FQGTGA. Trimming at V came to 1 base and at J to 7 bases, leaving 3 bases not matched to a gene. The CDR3 is CASSLKAGGVGELFF. The CDR3 region has the DNA TGTGCCAGCAGCTTAAAAGCGGGAGGGGTCGGGGAGCTGTTTTTT.

The chain combines TRBV15 with TRBJ1-5; 9 nucleotides match TRBD1. With 5 bases clipped from V and 7 bases from J, the junction kept 9 bases outside the gene matches. The CDR3 loop spans 15 amino acids. Germline V gives CDR1 LNHNV, CDR2 YYDKDF (reference sequence). In DNA, the CDR3 is TGTGCCACCAGCGTTGACGGACAGGGGAGGCAGCCCCAGCATTTT. Encoded protein: CATSVDGQGRQPQHF.

In regard to this clonotype: A single base separates this from a much larger clone, so it may be a read error. This chain links TRBV4-3 with TRBJ2-1; D ambiguous. The germline CDR1 and CDR2 sequences are LGHNA and YSLEER. This CDR3 region has 13 residues. The ends were cut back, 0 bases at V and 5 bases at J, with 5 bases in the middle. CDR3 sequence reads: CASSQDRDNEQFF. The CDR3 DNA is TGCGCCAGCAGCCAAGATCGGGACAATGAGCAGTTCTTC.

This clonotype was picked up many times. This rearrangement joins TRBV27 to TRBJ2-7; D remains unclear. This CDR3 has 15 amino acids. V dropped 6 bases and J dropped 7 bases, with 22 bases sitting between them. Per the germline V gene, CDR1 is MNHEY and CDR2 is SMNVEV (reference sequence). CDR3 region: CASSPVGPILGEQYF. The CDR3 DNA reads as TGTGCCAGCAGCCCCGTCGGCCCGATCCTGGGGGAGCAGTACTTC.